This is a list of T cell receptor beta chains from one sample in a study of OX40 agonist ivuxolimab in advanced cancers. Using immunoSEQ multiplex PCR, the repertoire was profiled, and TCRdb retains in-frame clones only, with some absent. The sample has 10,000 to 11,000 clones, roughly 69% seen once. The sample in question was CD4+ or CD8+ T cells sorted from blood, obtained in a trial of the OX40 agonist ivuxolimab. These receptors were taken from an adult with an advanced solid tumor such as melanoma, head and neck, liver or kidney cancer. CDR3s include the opening cysteine and the closing phenylalanine or tryptophan. D genes are given only for firm matches.

J	D	V	CDR3
TRBJ2-2	TRBD2	TRBV11-2	CASSSTLAGRTGELFF
TRBJ2-5	TRBD1	TRBV27	CASSSDRGRGTQYF
TRBJ1-1	-	TRBV28	CASSGRAFF
TRBJ2-1	-	TRBV29-1	CSVVAGNNEQFF
TRBJ2-2	-	TRBV7-6	CASSHGLLTGELFF
TRBJ2-1	-	TRBV4-1	CASSLGGVGYNEQFF
TRBJ2-5	-	TRBV7-2	CASSLGSSVGYQETQYF
TRBJ1-2	-	TRBV10-3	CATSPEHPYGYTF
TRBJ1-1	-	TRBV28	CASSWDMDTEAFF
TRBJ1-2	-	TRBV29-1	CSAPGRGGYTF
TRBJ1-2	TRBD1	TRBV9	CASSSSPDRGTNYGYTF
TRBJ2-7	TRBD2	TRBV7-9	CASSGGLAGNYEQYF
TRBJ2-5	-	TRBV10-2	CASSDRGQETQYF
TRBJ2-7	-	TRBV19	CASAAKGHTYYEQYF
TRBJ1-2	TRBD1	TRBV6-9	CASSWGDSNNYGYTF
TRBJ1-1	-	TRBV6-5	CASSGGTRATEAFF
TRBJ2-3	TRBD1	TRBV9	CASSGQGSTDTQYF
TRBJ1-6	-	TRBV7-3	CASSRTALPTHNSPLHF
-	TRBD2	TRBV27	CASSSSGRASCYEQYF
TRBJ1-1	TRBD1	TRBV7-8	CASSYQGGWFTEAFF
TRBJ2-1	-	TRBV7-8	CASRSNRDEQFF
TRBJ1-1	-	TRBV28	CASSFPMRNTEAFF
TRBJ1-1	-	TRBV6-6	CASTRESGNEAFF
TRBJ1-1	-	TRBV5-1	CASRPRGQGDTEAFF